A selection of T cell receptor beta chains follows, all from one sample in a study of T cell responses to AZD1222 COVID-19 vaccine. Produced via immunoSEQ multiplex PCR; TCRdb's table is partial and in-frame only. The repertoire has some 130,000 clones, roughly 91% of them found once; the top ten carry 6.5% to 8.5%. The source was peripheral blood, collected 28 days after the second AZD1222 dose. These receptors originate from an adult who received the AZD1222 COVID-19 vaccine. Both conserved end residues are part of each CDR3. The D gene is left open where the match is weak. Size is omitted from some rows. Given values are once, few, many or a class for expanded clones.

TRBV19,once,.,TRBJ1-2,CASSIPRIYGYTF,TGTGCCAGTAGTATCCCCAGGATCTATGGCTACACCTTC
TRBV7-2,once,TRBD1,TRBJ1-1,CASSLPQGANTEAFF,TGTGCCAGCAGCTTACCCCAGGGGGCGAACACTGAAGCTTTCTTT
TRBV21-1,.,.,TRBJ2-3,CASSKAPLGIFTDTQYF,TGTGCCAGCAGCAAAGCTCCCTTGGGGATCTTCACAGATACGCAGTATTTT
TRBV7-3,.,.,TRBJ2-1,CASSLGDEQFF,TGTGCCAGCAGCTTAGGCGATGAGCAGTTCTTC
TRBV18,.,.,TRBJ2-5,CASSPDGQGTQYF,TGTGCCAGCTCACCCGACGGGCAAGGGACCCAGTACTTC
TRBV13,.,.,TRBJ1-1,CASSETPGPTEAFF,TGTGCCAGCAGCGAAACACCAGGGCCAACTGAAGCTTTCTTT
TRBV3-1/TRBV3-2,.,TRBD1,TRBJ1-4,CASSRNRGLNEKLFF,TGTGCCAGCAGCCGAAACAGGGGACTTAATGAAAAACTGTTTTTT
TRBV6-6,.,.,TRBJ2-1,CASSYSRVHNEQFF,TGTGCCAGCAGTTACTCGAGGGTGCACAATGAGCAGTTCTTC
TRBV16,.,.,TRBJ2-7,CASSRPSGYEQYF,TGTGCCAGCAGCCGGCCCTCGGGGTACGAGCAGTACTTC
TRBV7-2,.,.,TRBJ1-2,CASSLVRTDYGYTF,TGTGCCAGCAGCTTAGTAAGGACAGACTATGGCTACACCTTC
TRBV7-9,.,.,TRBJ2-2,CASSSRQHPFPGELFF,TGTGCCAGCAGCTCGCGACAGCACCCATTCCCCGGGGAGCTGTTTTTT
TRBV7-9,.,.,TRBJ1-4,CASSKIRRSNEKLFF,TGTGCCAGCAGCAAAATAAGGCGGAGTAATGAAAAACTGTTTTTT
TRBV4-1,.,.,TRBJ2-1,CASSIESSSYNEQFF,TGCGCCAGCAGCATAGAGTCGAGCTCCTACAATGAGCAGTTCTTC
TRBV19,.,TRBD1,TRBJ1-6,CASSSRQGGNSPLHF,TGTGCCAGTAGTTCGAGGCAGGGGGGCAATTCACCCCTCCACTTT
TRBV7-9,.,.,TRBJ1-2,CASSLGSRYTF,TGTGCCAGCAGCTTAGGGTCACGCTACACCTTC
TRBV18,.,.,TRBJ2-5,CASSPRSRGETQYF,TGTGCCAGCTCACCACGGTCGCGGGGAGAGACCCAGTACTTC
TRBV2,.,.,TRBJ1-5,CASRALAARAGQPQHF,TGTGCCAGCAGGGCCCTGGCGGCCAGGGCAGGTCAGCCCCAGCATTTT
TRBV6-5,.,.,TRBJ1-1,CASSPADRTNTEAFF,TGTGCCAGCAGTCCTGCGGACAGAACGAACACTGAAGCTTTCTTT
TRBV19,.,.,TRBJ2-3,CASRDLDTQYF,TGTGCCAGTAGGGACCTAGATACGCAGTATTTT
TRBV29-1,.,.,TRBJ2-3,CSVGRTAADTQYF,TGCAGCGTCGGGAGAACAGCCGCAGATACGCAGTATTTT
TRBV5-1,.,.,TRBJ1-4,CASSFSHYATNEKLFF,TGCGCCAGCAGCTTCTCACACTATGCAACTAATGAAAAACTGTTTTTT
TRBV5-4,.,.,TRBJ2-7,CASSRLPGEQYF,TGTGCCAGCAGCCGACTTCCGGGGGAGCAGTACTTC
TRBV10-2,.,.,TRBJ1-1,CASRGSGLMNTEAFF,TGCGCCAGCAGAGGATCGGGACTGATGAACACTGAAGCTTTCTTT
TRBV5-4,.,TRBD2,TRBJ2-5,CASSPGGHQETQYF,TGTGCCAGCAGCCCGGGGGGGCATCAGGAGACCCAGTACTTC
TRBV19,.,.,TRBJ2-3,CASTPYGRVVDTQYF,TGTGCCAGTACCCCGTATGGCAGGGTAGTGGATACGCAGTATTTT
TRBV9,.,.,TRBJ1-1,CASGPGDTEAFF,TGTGCCAGCGGTCCCGGGGACACTGAAGCTTTCTTT
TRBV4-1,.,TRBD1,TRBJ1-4,CASSQFQGAGAQRKLFF,TGCGCCAGCAGCCAATTTCAGGGGGCAGGAGCCCAGCGAAAACTGTTTTTT
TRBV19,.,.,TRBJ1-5,CASRRGVWGINQPQHF,TGTGCCAGTAGGAGGGGGGTATGGGGGATCAATCAGCCCCAGCATTTT
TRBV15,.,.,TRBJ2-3,CATTLAGGDTQYF,TGTGCCACGACCTTGGCCGGAGGTGATACGCAGTATTTT
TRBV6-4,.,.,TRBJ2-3,CASSERGQPSTDTQYF,TGTGCCAGCAGTGAGCGGGGTCAGCCTAGCACAGATACGCAGTATTTT
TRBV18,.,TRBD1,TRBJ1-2,CASSPSSTGPGYTF,TGTGCCAGCTCACCGAGCTCGACAGGGCCTGGCTACACCTTC
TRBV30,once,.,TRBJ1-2,CVGRDFYGYTF,TGTGTCGGGCGGGACTTCTATGGCTACACCTTC
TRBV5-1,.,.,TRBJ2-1,CASSLAGGSWEQFF,TGCGCCAGCAGCTTGGCCGGGGGCTCTTGGGAGCAGTTCTTC
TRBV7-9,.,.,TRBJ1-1,CASLLTGNTEAFF,TGTGCCAGCCTACTTACAGGGAACACTGAAGCTTTCTTT
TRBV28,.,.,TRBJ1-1,CASSKGDMNTEAFF,TGTGCCAGCAGTAAGGGGGATATGAACACTGAAGCTTTCTTT
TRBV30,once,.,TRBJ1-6,CAWNEMGDSPLHF,TGTGCCTGGAACGAAATGGGAGACTCACCCCTCCACTTT
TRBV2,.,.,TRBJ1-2,CASRGHLLANYGYTF,TGTGCCAGCAGGGGACACCTACTAGCTAACTATGGCTACACCTTC
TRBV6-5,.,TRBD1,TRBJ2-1,CASSYYHRGAYNEQFF,TGTGCCAGCAGTTACTACCACAGGGGCGCCTACAATGAGCAGTTCTTC
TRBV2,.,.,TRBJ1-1,CASQYEGPANTEAFF,TGTGCCAGCCAATATGAGGGGCCAGCGAACACTGAAGCTTTCTTT
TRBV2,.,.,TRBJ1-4,CASSERAANEKLFF,TGTGCCAGCAGTGAGAGGGCAGCTAATGAAAAACTGTTTTTT
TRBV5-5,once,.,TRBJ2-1,CASSLDQSFYNEQFF,TGTGCCAGCAGCTTGGATCAAAGTTTTTACAATGAGCAGTTCTTC
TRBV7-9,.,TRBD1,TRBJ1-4,CASSLGLRGQNEKLFF,TGTGCCAGCAGTCTAGGGCTGCGGGGACAGAATGAAAAACTGTTTTTT
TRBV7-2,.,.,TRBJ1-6,CASSYPSRIYNSPLHF,TGTGCCAGCAGCTACCCCAGCCGGATCTATAATTCACCCCTCCACTTT
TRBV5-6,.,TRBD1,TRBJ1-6,CASTLGDRENSPLHF,TGTGCCAGCACCCTCGGGGACAGGGAGAATTCACCCCTCCACTTT
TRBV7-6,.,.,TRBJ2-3,CASTGEGGPDTQYF,TGTGCCAGCACCGGTGAGGGGGGTCCAGATACGCAGTATTTT
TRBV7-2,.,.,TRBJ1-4,CASSFGWGTMFF,.
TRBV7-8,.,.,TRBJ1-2,CASSLFFQGGGYTF,TGTGCCAGCAGCTTATTTTTCCAGGGTGGAGGCTACACCTTC
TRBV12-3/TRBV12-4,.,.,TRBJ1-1,CASSFGGNTEAFF,TGTGCCAGCAGTTTCGGGGGGAACACTGAAGCTTTCTTT
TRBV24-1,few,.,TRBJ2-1,CATSDFLSGCTHEQFF,TGTGCCACCAGTGATTTCCTGAGTGGGTGCACACATGAGCAGTTCTTC
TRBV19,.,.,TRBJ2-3,CASRPAGGYTDTQYF,TGTGCCAGTAGGCCAGCCGGAGGATACACAGATACGCAGTATTTT
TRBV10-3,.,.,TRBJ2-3,CAIKKGTDTQYF,TGTGCCATCAAGAAGGGAACAGATACGCAGTATTTT
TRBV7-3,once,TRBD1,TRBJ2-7,CARKPPDRGYEQYF,TGTGCCAGGAAACCCCCAGACAGGGGGTACGAGCAGTACTTC
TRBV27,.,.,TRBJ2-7,CASSSLRGGRYEQYF,TGTGCCAGCAGTTCTCTAAGGGGGGGACGCTACGAGCAGTACTTC
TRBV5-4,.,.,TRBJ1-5,CASSLFPGSNQPQHF,TGTGCCAGCAGCTTGTTCCCAGGGTCTAATCAGCCCCAGCATTTT
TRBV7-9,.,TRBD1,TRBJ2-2,CASSLQGASGELFF,TGTGCCAGCAGCTTACAGGGGGCATCCGGGGAGCTGTTTTTT
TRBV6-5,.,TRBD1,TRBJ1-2,CASSYSDPRQGGGYTF,TGTGCCAGCAGTTACTCCGATCCTCGACAGGGCGGTGGCTACACCTTC
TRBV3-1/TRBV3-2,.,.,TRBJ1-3,CASSHFSGVGSGNTIYF,TGTGCCAGCAGCCATTTTTCAGGGGTCGGTTCTGGAAACACCATATATTTT